This TCR beta chain was sequenced in a study of cytomegalovirus exposure and HLA in healthy donors. Germline values: CDR1 SGHDT, CDR2 YYEEEE. The CDR3 totals 15 residues. The V gene lost 3 bases and the J gene lost 7 bases, with 16 bases spanning the gap. The PCR used 60 Vbeta and 13 Jbeta primers. Method: immunoSEQ multiplex PCR; TCRdb's copy keeps in-frame clones and lacks some. The sample lists 180,000 or so clones; 65% to 85% were seen once. The sample was PBMCs. This TCR was recovered from a female donor in good health and CMV-seronegative. The chain uses TRBV5-6 and TRBJ1-4; the D gene is possibly TRBD1 (6 bases). As DNA, the CDR3 is TGTGCCAGCAGCTCTGGGGCACAGGGTTTTGAAAAACTGTTTTTT. Amino acid sequence: CASSSGAQGFEKLFF.